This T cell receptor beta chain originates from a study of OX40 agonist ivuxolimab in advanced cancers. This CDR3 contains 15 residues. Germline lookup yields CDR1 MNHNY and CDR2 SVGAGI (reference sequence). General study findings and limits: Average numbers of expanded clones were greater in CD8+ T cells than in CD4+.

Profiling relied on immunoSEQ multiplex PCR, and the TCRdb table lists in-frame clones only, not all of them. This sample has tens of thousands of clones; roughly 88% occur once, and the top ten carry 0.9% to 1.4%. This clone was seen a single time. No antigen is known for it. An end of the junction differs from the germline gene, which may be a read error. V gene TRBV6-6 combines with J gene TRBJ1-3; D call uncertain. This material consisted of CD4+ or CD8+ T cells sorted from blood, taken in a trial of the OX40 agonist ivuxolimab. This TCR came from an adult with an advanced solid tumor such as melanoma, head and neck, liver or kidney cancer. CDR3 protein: CASSHSGGSGNTIYF. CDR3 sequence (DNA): TGTGCCAGCAGTCACTCCGGCGGCTCTGGAAACACCATATATTTT.